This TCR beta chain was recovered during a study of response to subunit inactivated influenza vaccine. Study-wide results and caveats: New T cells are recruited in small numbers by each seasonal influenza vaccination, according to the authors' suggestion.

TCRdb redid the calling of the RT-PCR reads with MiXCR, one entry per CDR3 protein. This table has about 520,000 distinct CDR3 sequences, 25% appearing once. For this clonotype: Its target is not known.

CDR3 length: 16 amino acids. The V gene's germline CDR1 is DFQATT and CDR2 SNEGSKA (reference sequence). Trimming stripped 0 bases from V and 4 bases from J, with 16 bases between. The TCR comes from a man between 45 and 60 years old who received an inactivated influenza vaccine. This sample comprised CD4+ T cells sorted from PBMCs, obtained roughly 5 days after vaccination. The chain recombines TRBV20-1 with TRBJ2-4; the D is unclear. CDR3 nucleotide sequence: TGCAGTGCTAGAGAGTCGGTGGGCCGGAAGAAAAACATTCAGTACTTC. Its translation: CSARESVGRKKNIQYF.